The clone carrying this T cell receptor (beta chain) was seen repeatedly, ten times or more. Its antigen is currently unknown. Molecular barcoded adaptors covering alpha/delta and beta/gamma chains were used on approximately 440 ng RNA. TCRdb used MiXCR to reprocess the reads, holding one entry per CDR3 protein. In the table there are approximately 93,000 distinct CDR3 sequences, roughly 21% of which are singletons. This CDR3 comprises 15 residues. CDR1 SGHRS and CDR2 YFSETQ come from the germline V gene. V gave up 3 bases and J gave up 3 bases; unmatched junction bases: 5. This entry comes from a study of read filtering for tumor transcriptome and immune sequencing. On the study more broadly: Per sample, TCR-region reads ranged about 4 to 10.27 million by IR-seq, about 80 to 1,400 by RNA-seq. Study observations and caveats: Approximately 77% of IR-seq clonotypes had a single read, yet these held approximately 3.5% of reads.

The chain uses TRBV5-1 and TRBJ1-4; 7 nucleotides match TRBD1. Sequencing was performed on a population of CD138-negative cells sorted from bone marrow. This clonotype was sampled from a donor at least 40 years old with multiple myeloma. Written as DNA, the CDR3 is TGCGCCAGCAGCTCATCCGGGACAGCTAATGAAAAACTGTTTTTT. Translating gives CASSSSGTANEKLFF. The full variable domain, its missing parts supplied by reference TRBV5-1 and TRBJ1-4, is KAGVTQTPRYLIKTRGQQVTLSCSPISGHRSVSWYQQTPGQGLQFLFEYFSETQRNKGNFPGRFSGRQFSNSRSEMNVSTLELGDSALYLCASSSSGTANEKLFFGSGTQLSVL.